This T cell receptor (beta chain) was captured by sequencing in a study of T cell clones after liver transplantation. Study overall: Three of the eight recipients were HCV-positive; the rest had non-autoimmune, non-viral transplant indications.

This clone appeared a single time. The junction departs from the called germline gene at one end, perhaps through a read error. Sequencing used immunoSEQ multiplex PCR; TCRdb keeps in-frame clones, though not all of them. This table holds about 21,000 clones, over 85% found once. The germline V gene encodes CDR1 SNHLY and CDR2 FYNNEI. The CDR3 totals 15 residues. The clonotype originates from a human patient who received a liver transplant. Some T cells may be the graft donor's. The rearrangement uses TRBV2 and TRBJ1-3; D call uncertain. Sequencing used CD8+ T cells from blood, obtained less than 27 months after liver transplant. The CDR3 is CASCDPGYSGNTIYF. The CDR3 DNA follows: TGTGCCAGCTGTGACCCTGGTTACTCTGGAAACACCATATATTTT.